Presented here are 11 T cell receptor beta chains from one specimen sequenced in a study of cytomegalovirus exposure and HLA in healthy donors. 13 Jbeta primers and 60 Vbeta primers were used for the PCR. The table came from immunoSEQ multiplex PCR; TCRdb's copy has only in-frame clones and leaves some out. The data include 150,000 to 250,000 clones; the top ten clones carry around 0.7%. Sequenced input: PBMCs. These receptors all come from a boy aged 5-17 years in good health and CMV-seronegative.

The V call is TRBV6-5, the J call TRBJ2-7, with TRBD1 matching 8 bases. The V segment lost 1 base and the J segment 3 bases; nucleotides outside the gene matches: 2. The CDR3 is made up of 14 amino acids. Germline CDR1 MNHEY, CDR2 SVGAGI. Here the CDR3 reads CASSYYRGDYEQYF. CDR3 coding DNA: TGTGCCAGCAGTTACTACAGGGGGGACTACGAGCAGTACTTC.

The J gene is TRBJ1-1, the V gene TRBV13, with 7 bases matching TRBD1. Trimming took 0 bases from V and 6 from J; bases not matched to a gene: 1. CDR3 length equals 13 residues. Germline V gene sequence: CDR1 PRHDT, CDR2 FYEKMQ (reference sequence). CDR3 loop: CASSLGGTAEAFF. The CDR3, as DNA: TGTGCCAGCAGCTTAGGGGGGACAGCTGAAGCTTTCTTT.

The rearrangement links TRBV7-3 to TRBJ1-4; 8 positions agree with TRBD1. The CDR3 totals 13 residues. Germline V gives CDR1 SGHTA, CDR2 FQGTGA. Trimming cost V 5 bases and J 7 bases; bases outside gene matches: 3. CDR3 nucleotide sequence: TGTGCCAGCAGCCTAGGACAGGGTGAAAAACTGTTTTTT. Protein product: CASSLGQGEKLFF.

The chain links TRBV19 to TRBJ2-3, with a possible D match to TRBD2 (6 bases). From germline, CDR1 is LNHDA and CDR2 SQIVND (reference sequence). The V gene lost 9 bases and the J gene lost 3 bases, with 22 bases spanning the gap. The CDR3 totals 16 residues. Written as DNA, the CDR3 is TGTGCCAGCCAGCCGCCCGGGGGTTCCCTTACAGATACGCAGTATTTT. Residues: CASQPPGGSLTDTQYF.

The chain couples TRBV6-5 to TRBJ1-1, with TRBD1 matching over 7 bases. The J segment lost 5 bases and the V segment lost 8 bases, leaving 8 bases of the junction unmatched. There are 13 residues in the CDR3. Germline-derived CDR1 and CDR2 are MNHEY and SVGAGI. The CDR3 loop reads CASLTSQGTEAFF. CDR3 bases: TGTGCCAGCCTCACTTCACAGGGGACTGAAGCTTTCTTT.

The chain joins TRBV18 to TRBJ2-5; 7 bases match TRBD1. Germline CDR1 KGHSH, CDR2 LQKENI. The CDR3 is made up of 16 amino acids. Losses at the gene ends were 1 base for V and 3 bases for J; bases not matched to a gene: 8. The CDR3: CASSPLGGASEETQYF. CDR3 DNA sequence: TGTGCCAGCTCACCACTAGGGGGCGCATCGGAAGAGACCCAGTACTTC. The variable domain in full, completed from reference TRBV18 and TRBJ2-5, reads NAGVMQNPRHLVRRRGQEARLRCSPMKGHSHVYWYRQLPEEGLKFMVYLQKENIIDESGMPKERFSAEFPKEGPSILRIQQVVRGDSAAYFCASSPLGGASEETQYFGPGTRLLVL.

The chain employs TRBV7-7 and TRBJ2-2; D is uncertain. The germline gives CDR1 SSHAT, CDR2 FNYEAQ (reference sequence). CDR3 size: 13 residues. With 1 base removed from V and 7 bases from J, the gap between germline ends came to 7 bases. The CDR3 sequence is CASSLGGNGELFF. The CDR3, as DNA: TGTGCCAGCAGCTTAGGAGGAAACGGGGAGCTGTTTTTT.

The chain has TRBV7-3 and TRBJ1-1, with D perhaps TRBD1 (5 bases). This CDR3 contains 17 residues. Germline V gene data show CDR1 as SGHTA and CDR2 as FQGTGA. Trimming left V 1 base short and J 7 bases short, with 22 bases between. The DNA of the CDR3 is TGTGCCAGCAGCTTAATTCACCTGGGCGTCGGCGGGGGTGAAGCTTTCTTT. The encoded protein is CASSLIHLGVGGGEAFF.

Worth noting for this clone: Different DNA sequences within this sample yield the same CDR3. The gene calls are TRBV7-2 and TRBJ1-5, with 8 bases identical to TRBD1. V lost 2 bases, J lost 4 bases, and 1 base stayed unmatched. The CDR3 spans 14 residues. CDR1 SGHTA and CDR2 FQGNSA come from the germline V gene. Written as DNA, the CDR3 is TGTGCCAGCAGCTTAACAGGGGGGAATCAGCCCCAGCATTTT. This sequence encodes CASSLTGGNQPQHF.

J is TRBJ2-7 and V is TRBV27; 12 nucleotides align to TRBD2. Germline V gives CDR1 MNHEY, CDR2 SMNVEV (reference sequence). The CDR3 is made up of 13 amino acids. Trimming removed 11 bases from V and 9 bases from J; junction bases left unmatched: 11. The DNA for the CDR3 is TGTGCCTCATGCCGACTAGCGGGGGATGGGCAGTACTTC. Its protein is CASCRLAGDGQYF.

The chain links TRBV5-4 to TRBJ2-7; no reliable D call. The CDR3 length is 12 residues. Trimming pared 9 bases from V and 1 base from J, leaving 11 bases between. Germline V gives CDR1 SGHNT, CDR2 YYREEE (reference sequence). The CDR3 DNA follows: TGTGCCACCGGCACAGCTTCCTACGAGCAGTACTTC. It specifies CATGTASYEQYF.